This entry describes one TCR beta chain. The antigen is not known. This sample is drawn from a study of PD-1 blockade in classical Hodgkin lymphoma. This table comes from immunoSEQ multiplex PCR, and its TCRdb copy is limited to in-frame clones, with some not included. This repertoire shows 50,000 to 65,000 clones, approximately 90% found once; its top ten account for about 8%. Losses at the gene ends were 4 bases for V and 0 bases for J; bases not matched to a gene: 21. CDR3 length equals 23 residues. The germline gives CDR1 LNHNV, CDR2 YYDKDF (reference sequence). The study, taken as a whole, reports: Complete responders possessed baseline diversity comparable to newly diagnosed patients. Relapsed/refractory patients reportedly had lower baseline diversity than newly diagnosed patients.

Time point indicated: cycle 4 day 1 (C4D1), after less than 7 weeks of nivolumab. All trial patients relapsed after autologous stem cell transplantation. The sequence derives from a human donor with classical Hodgkin lymphoma. Sequenced here: peripheral blood mononuclear cells (PBMCs), sampled before the fourth cycle of nivolumab. This chain joins TRBV15 and TRBJ2-1; TRBD2 matches at 13 bases. The DNA for the CDR3 is TGTGCCACCAGCACCTATGCGACCCTCGGACTAGCGGGAGTTGGGAGCTCCTACAATGAGCAGTTCTTC. It yields the protein CATSTYATLGLAGVGSSYNEQFF.